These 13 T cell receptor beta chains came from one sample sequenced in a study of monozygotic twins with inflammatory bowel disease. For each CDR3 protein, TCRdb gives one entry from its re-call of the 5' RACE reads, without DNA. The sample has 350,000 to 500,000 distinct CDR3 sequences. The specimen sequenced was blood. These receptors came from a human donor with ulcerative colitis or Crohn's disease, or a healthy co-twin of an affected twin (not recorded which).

CDR3 amino acids: CASSFQNGELFF. The V gene is TRBV7-3, the J gene TRBJ2-2. The germline CDR1 and CDR2 sequences are SGHTA and FQGTGA. The CDR3 contains 12 residues.

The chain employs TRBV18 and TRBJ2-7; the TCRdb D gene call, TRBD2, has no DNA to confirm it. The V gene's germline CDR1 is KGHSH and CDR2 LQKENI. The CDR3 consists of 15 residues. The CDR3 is CASSTNGGGPGEQYF.

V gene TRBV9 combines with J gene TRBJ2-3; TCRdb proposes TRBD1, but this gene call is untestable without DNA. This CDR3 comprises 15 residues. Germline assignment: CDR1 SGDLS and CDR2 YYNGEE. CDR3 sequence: CASSVLGAGTDTQYF.

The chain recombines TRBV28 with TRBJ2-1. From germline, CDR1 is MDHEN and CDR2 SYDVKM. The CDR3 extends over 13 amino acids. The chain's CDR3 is CASSAYGNNEQFF.

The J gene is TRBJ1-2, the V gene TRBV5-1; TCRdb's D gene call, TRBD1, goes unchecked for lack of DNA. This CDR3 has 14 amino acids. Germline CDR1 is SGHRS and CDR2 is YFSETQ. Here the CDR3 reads CATRQGPANYGYTF.

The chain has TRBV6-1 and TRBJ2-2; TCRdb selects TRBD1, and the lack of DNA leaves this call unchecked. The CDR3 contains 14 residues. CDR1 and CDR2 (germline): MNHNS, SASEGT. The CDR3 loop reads CASNRQGNTGELFF.

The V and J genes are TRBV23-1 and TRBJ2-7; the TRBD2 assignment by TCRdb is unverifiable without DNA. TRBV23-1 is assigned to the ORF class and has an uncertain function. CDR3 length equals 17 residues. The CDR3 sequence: CASSQSFGGRNSYEQYF.

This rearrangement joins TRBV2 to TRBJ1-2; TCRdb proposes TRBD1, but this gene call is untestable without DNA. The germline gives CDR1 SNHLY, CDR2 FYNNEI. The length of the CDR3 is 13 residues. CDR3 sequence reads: CASSVDRNYGYTF.

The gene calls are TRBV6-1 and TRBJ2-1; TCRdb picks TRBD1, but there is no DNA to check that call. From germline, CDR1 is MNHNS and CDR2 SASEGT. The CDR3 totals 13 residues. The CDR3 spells CATAGTGDNEQFF.

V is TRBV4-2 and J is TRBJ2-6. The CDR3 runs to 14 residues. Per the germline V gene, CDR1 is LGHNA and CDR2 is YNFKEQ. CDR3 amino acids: CASSPSEGANVLTF.

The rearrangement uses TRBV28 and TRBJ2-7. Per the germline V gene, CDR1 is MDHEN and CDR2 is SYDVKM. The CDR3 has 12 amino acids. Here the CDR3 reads CATWGSSYEQYF.

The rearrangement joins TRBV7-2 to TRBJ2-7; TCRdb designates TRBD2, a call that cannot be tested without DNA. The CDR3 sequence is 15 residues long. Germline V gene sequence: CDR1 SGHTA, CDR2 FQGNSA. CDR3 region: CASSPAGTSVYEQYF.

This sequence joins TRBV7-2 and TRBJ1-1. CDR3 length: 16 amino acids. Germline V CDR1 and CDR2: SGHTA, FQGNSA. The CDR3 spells CASSLVAEIRSTEAFF.